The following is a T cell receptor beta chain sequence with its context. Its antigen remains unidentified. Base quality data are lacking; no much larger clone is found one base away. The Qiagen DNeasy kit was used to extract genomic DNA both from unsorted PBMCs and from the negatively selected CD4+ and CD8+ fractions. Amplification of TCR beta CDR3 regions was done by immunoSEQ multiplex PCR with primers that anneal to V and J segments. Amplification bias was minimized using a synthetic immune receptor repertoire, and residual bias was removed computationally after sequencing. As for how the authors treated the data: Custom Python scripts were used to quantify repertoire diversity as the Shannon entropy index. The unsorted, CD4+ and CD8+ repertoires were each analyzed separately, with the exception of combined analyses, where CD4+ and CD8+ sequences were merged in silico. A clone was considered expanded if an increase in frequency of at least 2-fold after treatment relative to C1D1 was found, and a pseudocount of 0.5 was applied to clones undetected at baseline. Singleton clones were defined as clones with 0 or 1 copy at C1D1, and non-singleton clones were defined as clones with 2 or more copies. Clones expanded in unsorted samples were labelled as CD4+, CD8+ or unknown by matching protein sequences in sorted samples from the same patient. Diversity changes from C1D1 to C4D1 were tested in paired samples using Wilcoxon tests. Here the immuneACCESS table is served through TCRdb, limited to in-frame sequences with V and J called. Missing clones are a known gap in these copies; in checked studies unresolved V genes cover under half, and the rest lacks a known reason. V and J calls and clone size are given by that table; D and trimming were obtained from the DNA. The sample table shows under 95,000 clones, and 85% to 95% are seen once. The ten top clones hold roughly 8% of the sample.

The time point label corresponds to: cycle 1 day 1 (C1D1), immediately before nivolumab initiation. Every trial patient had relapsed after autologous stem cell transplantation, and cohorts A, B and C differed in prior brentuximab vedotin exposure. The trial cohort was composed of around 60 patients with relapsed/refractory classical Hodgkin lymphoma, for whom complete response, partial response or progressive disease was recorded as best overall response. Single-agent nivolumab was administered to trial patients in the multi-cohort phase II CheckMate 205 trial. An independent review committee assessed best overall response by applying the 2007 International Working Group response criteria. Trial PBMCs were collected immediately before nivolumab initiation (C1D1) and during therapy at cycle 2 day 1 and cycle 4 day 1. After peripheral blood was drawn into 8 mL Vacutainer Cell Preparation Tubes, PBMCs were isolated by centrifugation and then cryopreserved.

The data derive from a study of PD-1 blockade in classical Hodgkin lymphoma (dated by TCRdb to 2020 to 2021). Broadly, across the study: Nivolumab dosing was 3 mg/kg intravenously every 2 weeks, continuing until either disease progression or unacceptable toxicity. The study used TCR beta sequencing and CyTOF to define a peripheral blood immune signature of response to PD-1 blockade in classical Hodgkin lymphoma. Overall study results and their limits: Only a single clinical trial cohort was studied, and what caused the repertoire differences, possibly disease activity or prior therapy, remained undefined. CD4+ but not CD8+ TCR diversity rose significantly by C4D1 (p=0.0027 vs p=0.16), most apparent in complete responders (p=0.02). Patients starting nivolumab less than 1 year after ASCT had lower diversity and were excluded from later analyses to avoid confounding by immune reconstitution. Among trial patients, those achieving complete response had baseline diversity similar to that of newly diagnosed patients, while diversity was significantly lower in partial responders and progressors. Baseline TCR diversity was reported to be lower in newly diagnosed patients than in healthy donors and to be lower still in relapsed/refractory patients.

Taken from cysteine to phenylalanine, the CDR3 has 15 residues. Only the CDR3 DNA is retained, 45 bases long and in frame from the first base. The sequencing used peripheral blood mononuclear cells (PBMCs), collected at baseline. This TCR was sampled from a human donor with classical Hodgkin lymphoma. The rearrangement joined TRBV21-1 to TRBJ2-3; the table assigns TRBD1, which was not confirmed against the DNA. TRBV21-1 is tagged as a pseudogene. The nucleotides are TGTGCCAGCCTAAACCCCGACACTCTCACATATACGCAGTATTTT. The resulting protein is CASLNPDTLTYTQYF.